This TCR beta chain originates from a study of early T cells in non-severe SARS-CoV-2 infection (dated by TCRdb to the early 2020s). Describing the broader study: Bulk RNA from unsorted whole blood was used for TCR sequencing, so alpha and beta chains could not be paired.

V is trimmed back by 3 bases and J by 1 base, and the junction contains 4 bases that no gene match accounts for. The CDR1 and CDR2 encoded by the germline V gene (reference sequence) are MNHEY and SMNVEV. From its cysteine to its phenylalanine, the CDR3 spans 15 amino acids. The DNA shown is the 45-base CDR3, in frame from base 1. The protocol used for the library was 5' RACE. Reads for this sample came from a NextSeq 500. In the TCR library protocol, unique molecular identifiers were attached to individual cDNA molecules to correct for PCR bias and sequencing error. Both TCR alpha and beta chains were sequenced, and tight co-correlation was observed between alpha and beta sequence abundances in each sample. The original methods were these. V gene, J gene and CDR3 annotation of TCR sequences was performed with Decombinator V4. TCRs were defined as expanded if a significant change between any two time points was detected under a Poisson model with p below 0.0001. TCR abundances were normalised to the total number of TCRs sequenced per sample and expressed as counts per million. TRAV1-2 paired with TRAJ12, TRAJ20 or TRAJ33 defined MAIT TCRs, while TRAV10 paired with TRAJ18 defined iNKT TCRs. VDJdb, accessed 1 November 2021, was searched for CMV, EBV and SARS-CoV-2 annotated TCRs, with TCRs annotated for multiple antigens excluded. TCRdb reanalyzed the raw reads on its own, using fastp at Q25 for trimming and MiXCR for clone calling, and kept in-frame beta chains. Each record represents a unique CDR3 protein, reported with the most common genes and DNA among its rows. The V and J calls were determined by TCRdb, not by the authors. This sample gives about 50,000 distinct CDR3 sequences in total; roughly 8.2% of them show up just once. The top ten clones comprise about 4.2% of the sample.

This clonotype has at least ten counts. Its antigen remains unidentified. No much larger clone exists at a distance of one base, and base qualities are not known. Study-wide findings and limitations: Matching against VDJdb was skewed toward anti-spike CD8 responses, likely underestimated virus-specific expansions, and missed private and CD4 specificities.

This was a case-control study nested in a cohort of healthcare workers in London, UK, who had nasopharyngeal swab PCR tests and blood samples taken every week. Healthcare workers were recruited between 23 and 31 March 2020, during the week of the UK lockdown, and were followed weekly for up to roughly 15 weeks. Recombination linked TRBV27 to TRBJ2-3, and 7 bases in between align with TRBD1. The specimen was whole blood. The sequence came from an adult who was a healthcare worker with PCR-confirmed SARS-CoV-2 infection or an uninfected control (not recorded which). At the DNA level, the sequence is TGTGCCAGCAGTTTCGGTACAGGGGGCACAGATACGCAGTATTTT. Its protein is CASSFGTGGTDTQYF.